This section outlines one T cell receptor (beta chain) sequence together with its context. The source of the sample is a study of blood T cell repertoires in COVID-19. Adults between roughly 18 and 95 years of age took part from approximately 24 US areas. Assignment of participants to cohorts was predicated upon participant-reported clinical history. Germline assignment: CDR1 SEHNR and CDR2 FQNEAQ (reference sequence). Trimming took off 1 base at V and 1 base at J, with 5 bases between the two ends. The CDR3 spans 14 residues. In the authors' workflow: Estimation of nucleated cell counts was performed using reference gene primer amplification. Libraries were prepared by immunoSEQ multiplex PCR; TCRdb keeps only in-frame clonotypes and omits some of them. The V and J calls and the clone size are those of that table, but D and trimming were determined from the DNA. The sample has a few hundred thousand clones, about 87% seen once.

The source is a woman aged 40 to 50 with acute COVID-19. Sample: PBMCs or T cells enriched from blood (not recorded which). The chain combines TRBV7-9 with TRBJ1-5; D remains unclear. The CDR3 loop reads CASSLGQSNQPQHF. In DNA form, the CDR3 reads TGTGCCAGCAGCTTAGGGCAGAGCAATCAGCCCCAGCATTTT.